Each of the 10 T cell receptor beta chains below was sequenced from the same sample in a study of PD-L1 blockade in urothelial cancer. Profiling relied on immunoSEQ multiplex PCR, and the TCRdb table lists in-frame clones only, not all of them. The top ten clones hold 8% of a sample with tens of thousands of clones, roughly nine tenths of them seen once. Time point reported: peripheral blood 6 weeks after treatment start. The sequencing used PBMCs, collected around atezolizumab (anti-PD-L1) treatment. The receptors were gathered from an older man with urothelial cancer.

The V and J genes are TRBV7-7 and TRBJ2-2, with 10 bases lining up with TRBD2. Germline loops: CDR1 SSHAT, CDR2 FNYEAQ (reference sequence). The CDR3 sequence is 15 residues long. V trimming: 5 bases; J trimming: 5 bases; junction bases outside the gene matches: 5. The chain's CDR3 is CASSPSGSETGELFF. The CDR3 nucleotides are TGTGCCAGCAGCCCTAGCGGGAGTGAAACCGGGGAGCTGTTTTTT.

The chain links TRBV28 to TRBJ1-2; TRBD1 aligns across 9 bases. Germline values: CDR1 MDHEN, CDR2 SYDVKM. The CDR3 sequence is 15 residues long. Trimming took 5 bases from V and 0 from J; bases not matched to a gene: 4. The CDR3 reads CASSGQGTTNYGYTF. As DNA, the CDR3 is TGTGCCAGCAGTGGACAGGGGACTACTAACTATGGCTACACCTTC.

V and J are TRBV19 and TRBJ2-3; D is perhaps TRBD2 (6 bases). The CDR3 spans 16 residues. Trimming pared 4 bases from V and 0 bases from J, leaving 14 bases between. CDR1 LNHDA and CDR2 SQIVND come from the germline V gene (reference sequence). CDR3 residues: CASSTLSGPSTDTQYF. CDR3 DNA: TGTGCCAGTAGTACCCTAAGCGGGCCTAGCACAGATACGCAGTATTTT.

The chain uses TRBV6-5 and TRBJ1-2, with 8 bases matching TRBD1. The germline V gene encodes CDR1 MNHEY and CDR2 SVGAGI. The CDR3 has 14 residues. J lost 8 bases, V lost 0 bases, and 5 bases had no gene match. The CDR3: CASSYSGQGRGYTF. The CDR3 DNA is TGTGCCAGCAGTTACTCAGGACAGGGAAGGGGCTACACCTTC.

V and J are TRBV5-1 and TRBJ2-3; D is unclear. The V end was cut by 4 bases, the J end by 0 bases, with 12 bases between. The CDR3 is 15 residues long. In germline, CDR1 is SGHRS, CDR2 YFSETQ. In DNA, the CDR3 is TGCGCCAGCAGCCTTGACTCCCACAGCACAGATACGCAGTATTTT. Residues: CASSLDSHSTDTQYF.

The chain has TRBV6-5 and TRBJ2-1, with a tentative D call TRBD2 (6 bases). V lost 6 bases and J 9 bases, leaving 15 bases between the germline ends. The germline V gene has CDR1 MNHEY and CDR2 SVGAGI. CDR3 length: 13 amino acids. The CDR3 bases are TGTGCCAGCAGGGCTAACGGGGGTACTGAGCAGTTCTTC. Residues: CASRANGGTEQFF.

This clone was detected a few times. The chain couples TRBV7-9 to TRBJ2-7; D gene uncertain. This CDR3 spans 15 amino acids. V was pared by 6 bases and J by 2 bases, with 17 bases between. The germline gives CDR1 SEHNR, CDR2 FQNEAQ (reference sequence). This CDR3 is CASSLTPSATYEQYF. The CDR3 DNA follows: TGTGCCAGCAGTCTGACTCCTTCAGCAACCTACGAGCAGTACTTC. Together with reference TRBV7-9 and TRBJ2-7, the CDR3 gives the full variable domain: DTGVSQNPRHKITKRGQNVTFRCDPISEHNRLYWYRQTLGQGPEFLTYFQNEAQLEKSRLLSDRFSAERPKGSFSTLEIQRTEQGDSAMYLCASSLTPSATYEQYFGPGTRLTVT.

The V gene is TRBV11-3, the J gene TRBJ2-2; 7 bases line up with TRBD2. CDR3 length equals 20 residues. The junction had 20 bases not matched to a gene; V was cut back by 3 bases and J by 4 bases. The germline CDR1 and CDR2 sequences are SGHNT and YENEEA. The CDR3 region is CASSFFPASGDLTSTGELFF. As DNA, the CDR3 is TGTGCCAGCAGCTTCTTCCCGGCTAGCGGTGACTTAACTTCCACCGGGGAGCTGTTTTTT.

The J gene is TRBJ1-2, the V gene TRBV19; possible D gene TRBD1, 6 bases. The CDR3 is 14 amino acids. V gave up 7 bases and J gave up 4 bases, with 16 bases separating them. Germline CDR1 is LNHDA and CDR2 is SQIVND (reference sequence). CDR3 nucleotides: TGTGCCAGTAAGACACAGGGTGTTTTCTATGGCTACACCTTC. Encoded protein: CASKTQGVFYGYTF.

This chain uses TRBV28 with TRBJ1-2; D may be TRBD1 (5 bases). The V end was cut by 5 bases, the J end by 5 bases, with 15 bases between. This CDR3 is built from 14 residues. Germline assignment: CDR1 MDHEN and CDR2 SYDVKM. CDR3 coding DNA: TGTGCCAGCAGTCAAGGGGCGGCAAATTATGGCTACACCTTC. The encoded protein is CASSQGAANYGYTF.